These 18 T cell receptor beta chains were all obtained from the same sample, sequenced in a study of OX40 agonist ivuxolimab in advanced cancers. The repertoire was sequenced with immunoSEQ multiplex PCR; TCRdb's copy has only in-frame clones and lacks some. The sample has about 40,000 clones, more than 80% seen once. This specimen consisted of CD4+ or CD8+ T cells sorted from blood, obtained in a trial of the OX40 agonist ivuxolimab. These receptors were taken from an adult with an advanced solid tumor such as melanoma, head and neck, liver or kidney cancer.

CDR3 amino acids: CASSGRGRGSNYGYTF. DNA of the CDR3: TGTGCCAGCAGCGGGAGAGGCAGGGGGAGTAACTATGGCTACACCTTC. V is TRBV2 and J is TRBJ1-2; 7 bases line up with TRBD1. The CDR3 is 16 residues long. V dropped 6 bases and J dropped 1; count of bases not matched to a gene: 11. The germline gives CDR1 SNHLY, CDR2 FYNNEI.

The chain joins TRBV5-5 to TRBJ1-1, with D hard to call. Germline CDR1 SGHKS, CDR2 YYEKEE (reference sequence). The ends were cut back, 4 bases at V and 2 bases at J, with 21 bases in the middle. The CDR3 runs to 17 residues. The CDR3 nucleotides are TGTGCCAGCAGCGAGGCCCGGGTAGTTGGGCCTAACACTGAAGCTTTCTTT. Translated, it gives CASSEARVVGPNTEAFF.

V and J are TRBV6-1 and TRBJ1-5; D gene uncertain. The length of the CDR3 is 14 residues. Germline assignment: CDR1 MNHNS and CDR2 SASEGT. The V end lost 1 base, the J end lost 7 bases, and 11 bases lay between the germline ends. The CDR3 DNA is TGTGCCAGCAGTGAAGAAAATCTTCCCCAGCCCCAGCATTTT. Protein: CASSEENLPQPQHF.

The rearrangement uses TRBV19 and TRBJ2-3; TRBD1 agrees at 11 bases. Germline V gives CDR1 LNHDA, CDR2 SQIVND (reference sequence). The CDR3 has 16 residues. V lost 5 bases to trimming and J lost 3 bases; unmatched junction nucleotides: 7. As DNA, the CDR3 is TGTGCCAGTAGTTCGGCCGGGACAGGGGGAACAGATACGCAGTATTTT. Encoded protein: CASSSAGTGGTDTQYF. Full variable domain (rest looked up from reference TRBV19 and TRBJ2-3): DGGITQSPKYLFRKEGQNVTLSCEQNLNHDAMYWYRQDPGQGLRLIYYSQIVNDFQKGDIAEGYSVSREKKESFPLTVTSAQKNPTAFYLCASSSAGTGGTDTQYFGPGTRLTVL.

The V and J genes are TRBV28 and TRBJ1-2; tentative D call: TRBD1 (6 bases). CDR3 length: 13 residues. Germline V gives CDR1 MDHEN, CDR2 SYDVKM. V gave up 3 bases and J gave up 8 bases, with 13 bases separating them. CDR3 region: CASSLGGREGYTF. The CDR3 coding sequence is TGTGCCAGCAGTTTGGGGGGGCGAGAGGGCTACACCTTC.

This clone was observed a single time. The chain has TRBV7-9 and TRBJ2-3; the match to TRBD2 covers 9 bases. The ends lost 1 base at V and 6 bases at J; junction bases unmatched: 11. The germline CDR1 and CDR2 sequences are SEHNR and FQNEAQ (reference sequence). The CDR3 covers 17 residues. The DNA for the CDR3 is TGTGCCAGCAGCTTAGTTCGGCTAGCGGGGCCCGTGGATACGCAGTATTTT. Translated, it gives CASSLVRLAGPVDTQYF.

The chain is built from TRBV9 and TRBJ2-5, with TRBD1 identical over 8 bases. The CDR3 loop spans 14 amino acids. Germline V lookup: CDR1 SGDLS, CDR2 YYNGEE. After removal of 2 bases from V and 2 bases from J, the junction contained 2 bases not matched to a gene. CDR3 sequence: CASSVRTGQETQYF. The CDR3, as DNA: TGTGCCAGCAGCGTGAGGACAGGGCAAGAGACCCAGTACTTC.

The gene calls are TRBV9 and TRBJ2-5, with 13 bases that match TRBD2. CDR1 is SGDLS and CDR2 is YYNGEE in the germline V gene. The V segment lost 0 bases and the J segment 5 bases; nucleotides outside the gene matches: 10. The CDR3 extends over 18 amino acids. The CDR3 reads CASSVGLAGGPGQETQYF. The CDR3 DNA reads as TGTGCCAGCAGCGTAGGACTAGCGGGGGGCCCAGGCCAGGAGACCCAGTACTTC.

V gene TRBV10-1 combines with J gene TRBJ2-3; D is unclear. In germline, CDR1 is WNHNN, CDR2 SYGVQD (reference sequence). V lost 6 bases to trimming and J lost 0 bases, with 13 bases between them. The length of the CDR3 is 15 residues. The chain's CDR3 is CASSNQRRSTDTQYF. The CDR3 DNA sequence: TGCGCCAGCAGCAACCAGAGACGTAGCACAGATACGCAGTATTTT.

This sequence joins TRBV5-1 and TRBJ2-2; D uncertain. Germline CDR1 is SGHRS and CDR2 is YFSETQ. V dropped 1 base and J dropped 7 bases, with 8 bases sitting between them. The CDR3 consists of 13 residues. The CDR3 region is CASSLRPDGELFF. CDR3 nucleotides: TGCGCCAGCAGCTTGAGGCCGGACGGGGAGCTGTTTTTT.

This rearrangement joins TRBV28 to TRBJ1-6, with D hard to call. CDR1 and CDR2 (germline): MDHEN, SYDVKM. V was clipped by 6 bases and J by 6 bases, with 9 bases between them. The CDR3 is 13 residues long. DNA of the CDR3: TGTGCCAGCAGCTCAAATATTAATTCACCCCTCCACTTT. Translating gives CASSSNINSPLHF. Variable domain in full (rest from reference TRBV28 and TRBJ1-6): DVKVTQSSRYLVKRTGEKVFLECVQDMDHENMFWYRQDPGLGLRLIYFSYDVKMKEKGDIPEGYSVSREKKERFSLILESASTNQTSMYLCASSSNINSPLHFGNGTRLTVT.

The CDR3 DNA reads TGCAGCGTTGAGTGGACAGCCAGCACAGATACGCAGTATTTT. Protein product: CSVEWTASTDTQYF. This chain joins TRBV29-1 and TRBJ2-3, with D possibly matching TRBD1 (6 bases). The CDR3 is 14 residues long. V shed 3 bases and J shed 0 bases, with 10 bases lying between them. Germline lookup yields CDR1 SQVTM and CDR2 ANQGSEA.

This chain joins TRBV30 and TRBJ2-3; possibly TRBD1 for D (5 bases). V lost 7 bases and J 4 bases, leaving 21 bases between the germline ends. The CDR3 sequence is 15 residues long. The germline CDR1 and CDR2 sequences are GTSNPN and SVGIG (reference sequence). The CDR3 DNA reads TGTGCCTCCCAACGAGGCAGGGTTTTCGCAGATACGCAGTATTTT. Translation: CASQRGRVFADTQYF.

This clone was seen once. The V and J genes are TRBV11-1 and TRBJ2-2; TRBD2 might be the D (6 bases). V gave up 5 bases and J gave up 0 bases, with 16 bases separating them. CDR1 is SGHAT and CDR2 is FQDESV in the germline V gene (reference sequence). CDR3 length: 17 residues. In DNA form, the CDR3 reads TGTGCCAGCAGCCACCATAAGCGGGCCCCGAACACCGGGGAGCTGTTTTTT. Translation: CASSHHKRAPNTGELFF.

V gene TRBV10-1 combines with J gene TRBJ2-5; no reliable D call. The CDR3 runs to 13 residues. V lost 6 bases and J lost 0, with 8 bases in between. The germline V gene encodes CDR1 WNHNN and CDR2 SYGVQD (reference sequence). Written as DNA, the CDR3 is TGCGCCAGCAGCCCAGGCGACCAAGAGACCCAGTACTTC. The encoded protein is CASSPGDQETQYF.

This chain joins TRBV5-4 and TRBJ2-5, with 11 nucleotides matching TRBD2. With 4 bases clipped from V and 3 bases from J, the junction kept 5 bases outside the gene matches. Germline values: CDR1 SGHNT, CDR2 YYREEE (reference sequence). The CDR3 has 15 amino acids. CDR3 loop: CASSPSGGPKETQYF. The DNA of the CDR3 is TGTGCCAGCAGCCCTAGCGGGGGGCCCAAAGAGACCCAGTACTTC.

The V and J genes are TRBV9 and TRBJ2-5, with 7 bases fitting TRBD2. The J segment lost 5 bases and the V segment lost 4 bases, leaving 11 bases of the junction unmatched. The CDR3 runs to 15 residues. Looked up from germline, CDR1 is SGDLS and CDR2 is YYNGEE. Written as DNA, the CDR3 is TGTGCCAGCAGCCCGGCGCCGGGGGGTTACGAGACCCAGTACTTC. As protein: CASSPAPGGYETQYF.

The V gene is TRBV6-5, the J gene TRBJ2-3, with D uncertain. The CDR3 has 12 residues. Germline CDR1 reads MNHEY; CDR2 reads SVGAGI. V was clipped by 6 bases and J by 0 bases, with 4 bases between them. CDR3 nucleotide sequence: TGTGCCAGCAGGGAGAGCACAGATACGCAGTATTTT. It translates to CASRESTDTQYF.